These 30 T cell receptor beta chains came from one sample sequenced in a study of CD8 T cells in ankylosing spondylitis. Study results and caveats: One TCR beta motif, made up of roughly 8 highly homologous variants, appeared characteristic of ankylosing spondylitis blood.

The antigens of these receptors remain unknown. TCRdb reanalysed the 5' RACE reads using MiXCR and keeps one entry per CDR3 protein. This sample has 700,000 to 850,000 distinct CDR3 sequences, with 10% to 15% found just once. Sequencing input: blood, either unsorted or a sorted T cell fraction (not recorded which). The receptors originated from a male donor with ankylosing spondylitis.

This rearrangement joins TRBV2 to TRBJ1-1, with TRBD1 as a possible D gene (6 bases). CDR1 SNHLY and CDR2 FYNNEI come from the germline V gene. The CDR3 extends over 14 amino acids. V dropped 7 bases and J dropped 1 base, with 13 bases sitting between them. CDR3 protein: CASTEGGANTEAFF. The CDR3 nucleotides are TGTGCCAGCACCGAGGGGGGGGCGAACACTGAAGCTTTCTTT.

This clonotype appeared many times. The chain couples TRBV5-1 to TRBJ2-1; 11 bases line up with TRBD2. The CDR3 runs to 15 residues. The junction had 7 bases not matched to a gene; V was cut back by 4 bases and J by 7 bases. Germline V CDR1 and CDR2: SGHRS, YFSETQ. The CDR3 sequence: CASSQLAGAGNEQFF. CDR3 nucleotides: TGCGCCAGCAGCCAACTAGCGGGAGCTGGAAATGAGCAGTTCTTC. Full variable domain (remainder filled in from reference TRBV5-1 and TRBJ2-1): KAGVTQTPRYLIKTRGQQVTLSCSPISGHRSVSWYQQTPGQGLQFLFEYFSETQRNKGNFPGRFSGRQFSNSRSEMNVSTLELGDSALYLCASSQLAGAGNEQFFGPGTRLTVL.

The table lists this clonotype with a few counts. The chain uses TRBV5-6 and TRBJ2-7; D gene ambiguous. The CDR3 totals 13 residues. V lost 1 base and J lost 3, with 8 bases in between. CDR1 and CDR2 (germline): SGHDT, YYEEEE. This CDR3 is CASSLRSYYEQYF. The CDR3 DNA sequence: TGTGCCAGCAGCTTGCGCTCCTACTACGAGCAGTACTTC.

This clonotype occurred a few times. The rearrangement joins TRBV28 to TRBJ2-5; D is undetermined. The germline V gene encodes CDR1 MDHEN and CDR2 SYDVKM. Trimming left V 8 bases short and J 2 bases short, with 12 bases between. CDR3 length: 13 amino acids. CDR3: CASWGNTQETQYF. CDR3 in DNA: TGTGCCAGCTGGGGAAATACTCAAGAGACCCAGTACTTC. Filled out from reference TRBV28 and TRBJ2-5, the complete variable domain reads DVKVTQSSRYLVKRTGEKVFLECVQDMDHENMFWYRQDPGLGLRLIYFSYDVKMKEKGDIPEGYSVSREKKERFSLILESASTNQTSMYLCASWGNTQETQYFGPGTRLLVL.

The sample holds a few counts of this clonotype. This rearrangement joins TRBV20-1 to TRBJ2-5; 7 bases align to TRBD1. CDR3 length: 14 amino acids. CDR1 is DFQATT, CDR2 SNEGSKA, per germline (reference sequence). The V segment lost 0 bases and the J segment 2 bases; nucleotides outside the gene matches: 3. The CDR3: CSARDARGQETQYF. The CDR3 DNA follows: TGCAGTGCTAGAGATGCCAGGGGGCAAGAGACCCAGTACTTC.

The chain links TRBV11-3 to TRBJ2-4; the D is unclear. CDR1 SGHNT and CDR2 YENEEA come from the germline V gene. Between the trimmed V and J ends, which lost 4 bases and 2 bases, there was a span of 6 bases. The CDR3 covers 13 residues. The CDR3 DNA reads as TGTGCCAGCAGCTCGAGGACCAAAAACATTCAGTACTTC. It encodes CASSSRTKNIQYF.

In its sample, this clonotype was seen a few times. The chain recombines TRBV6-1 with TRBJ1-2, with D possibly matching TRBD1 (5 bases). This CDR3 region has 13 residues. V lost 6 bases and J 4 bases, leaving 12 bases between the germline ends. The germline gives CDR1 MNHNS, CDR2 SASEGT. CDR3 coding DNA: TGTGCCAGCAGCCACAGGAACGGCTATGGCTACACCTTC. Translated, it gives CASSHRNGYGYTF.

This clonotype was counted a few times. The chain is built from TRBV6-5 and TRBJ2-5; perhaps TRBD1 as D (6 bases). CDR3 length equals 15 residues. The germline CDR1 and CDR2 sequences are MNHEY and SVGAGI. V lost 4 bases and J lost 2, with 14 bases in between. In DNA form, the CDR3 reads TGTGCCAGCAGTTCAACGGGACATTTTCAAGAGACCCAGTACTTC. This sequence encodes CASSSTGHFQETQYF.

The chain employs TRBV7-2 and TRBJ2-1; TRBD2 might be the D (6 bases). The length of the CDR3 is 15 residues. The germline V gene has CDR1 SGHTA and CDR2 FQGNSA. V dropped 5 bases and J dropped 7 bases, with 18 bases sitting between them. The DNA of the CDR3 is TGTGCCAGCAGCCCACGGCCGCGGGGCCTGAATGAGCAGTTCTTC. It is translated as CASSPRPRGLNEQFF.

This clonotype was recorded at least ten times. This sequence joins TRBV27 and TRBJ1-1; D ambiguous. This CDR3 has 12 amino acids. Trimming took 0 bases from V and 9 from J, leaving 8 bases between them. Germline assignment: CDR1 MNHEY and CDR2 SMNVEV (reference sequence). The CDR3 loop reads CASSLSGGKAFF. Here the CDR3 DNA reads TGTGCCAGCAGTTTATCCGGAGGGAAAGCTTTCTTT.

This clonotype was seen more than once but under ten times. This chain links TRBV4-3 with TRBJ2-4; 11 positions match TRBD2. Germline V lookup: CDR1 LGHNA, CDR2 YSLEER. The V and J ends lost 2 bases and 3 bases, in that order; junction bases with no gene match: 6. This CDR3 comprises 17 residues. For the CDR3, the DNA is TGCGCCAGCAGCCAACCGGGACTAGCGGACCTCAAAAACATTCAGTACTTC. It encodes CASSQPGLADLKNIQYF.

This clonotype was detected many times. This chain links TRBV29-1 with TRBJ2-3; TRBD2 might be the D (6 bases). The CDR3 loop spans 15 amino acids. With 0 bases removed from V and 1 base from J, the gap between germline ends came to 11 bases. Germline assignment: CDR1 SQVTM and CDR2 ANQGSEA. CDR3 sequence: CSVEDSGARTDTQYF. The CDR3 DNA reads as TGCAGCGTTGAAGATTCGGGAGCTCGCACAGATACGCAGTATTTT.

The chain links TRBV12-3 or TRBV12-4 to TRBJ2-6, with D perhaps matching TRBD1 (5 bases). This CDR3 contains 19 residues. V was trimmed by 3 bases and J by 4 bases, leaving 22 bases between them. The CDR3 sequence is CASSFFSGYGYRGANVLTF. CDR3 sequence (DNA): TGTGCCAGCAGTTTCTTCTCAGGGTATGGGTACCGAGGGGCCAACGTCCTGACTTTC.

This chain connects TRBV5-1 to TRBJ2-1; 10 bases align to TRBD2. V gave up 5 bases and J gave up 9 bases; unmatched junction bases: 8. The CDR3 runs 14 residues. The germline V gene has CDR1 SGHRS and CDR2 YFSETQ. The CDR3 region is CASSKREGLGEQFF. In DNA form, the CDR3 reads TGCGCCAGCAGTAAGCGGGAGGGGCTCGGTGAGCAGTTCTTC.

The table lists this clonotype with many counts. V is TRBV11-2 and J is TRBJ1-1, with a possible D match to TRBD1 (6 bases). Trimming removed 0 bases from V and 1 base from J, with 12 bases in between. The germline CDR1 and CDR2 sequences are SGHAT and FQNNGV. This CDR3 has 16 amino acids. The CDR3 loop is CASSLDRGGQNTEAFF. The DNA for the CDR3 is TGTGCCAGCAGCTTAGATCGCGGGGGACAGAACACTGAAGCTTTCTTT.

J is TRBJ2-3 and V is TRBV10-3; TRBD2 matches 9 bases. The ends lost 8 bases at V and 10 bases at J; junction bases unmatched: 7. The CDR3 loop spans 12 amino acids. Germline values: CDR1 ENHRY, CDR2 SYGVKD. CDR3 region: CAIGRGGFSQYF. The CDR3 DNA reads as TGTGCCATCGGGCGGGGGGGCTTCTCGCAGTATTTT.

CDR3: CASSPHVGGAGETQYF. CDR3 coding DNA: TGTGCCAGCAGCCCACACGTCGGGGGGGCAGGGGAGACCCAGTACTTC. The rearrangement joins TRBV9 to TRBJ2-5, with TRBD2 identical over 8 bases. With 4 bases clipped from V and 5 bases from J, the junction kept 13 bases outside the gene matches. The CDR3 has 16 residues. Germline assignment: CDR1 SGDLS and CDR2 YYNGEE.

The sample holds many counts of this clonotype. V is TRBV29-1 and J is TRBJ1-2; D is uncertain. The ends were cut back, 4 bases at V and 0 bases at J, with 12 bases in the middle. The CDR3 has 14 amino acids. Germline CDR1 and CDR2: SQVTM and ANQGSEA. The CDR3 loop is CSVARVLANYGYTF. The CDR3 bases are TGCAGCGTTGCTCGAGTCCTAGCTAACTATGGCTACACCTTC.

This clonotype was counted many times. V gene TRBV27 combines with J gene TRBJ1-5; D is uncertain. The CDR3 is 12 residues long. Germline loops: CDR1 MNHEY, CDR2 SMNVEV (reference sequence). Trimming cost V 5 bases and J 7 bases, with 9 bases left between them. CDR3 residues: CASSDTGQPQHF. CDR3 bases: TGTGCCAGCAGTGACACGGGGCAGCCCCAGCATTTT.

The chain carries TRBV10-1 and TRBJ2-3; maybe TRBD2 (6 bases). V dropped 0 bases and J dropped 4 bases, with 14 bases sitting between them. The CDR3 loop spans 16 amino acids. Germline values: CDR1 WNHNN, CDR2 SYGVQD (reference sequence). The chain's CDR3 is CASSESGAGTSDTQYF. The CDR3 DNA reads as TGCGCCAGCAGTGAGTCGGGCGCCGGGACTTCAGATACGCAGTATTTT.

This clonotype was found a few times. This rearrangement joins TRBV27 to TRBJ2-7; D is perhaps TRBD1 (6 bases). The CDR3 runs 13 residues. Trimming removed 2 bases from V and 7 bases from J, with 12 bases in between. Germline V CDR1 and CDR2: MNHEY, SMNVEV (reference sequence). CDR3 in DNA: TGTGCCAGCAGTTTAGATCAGGGGCTTGAGCAGTACTTC. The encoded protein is CASSLDQGLEQYF.

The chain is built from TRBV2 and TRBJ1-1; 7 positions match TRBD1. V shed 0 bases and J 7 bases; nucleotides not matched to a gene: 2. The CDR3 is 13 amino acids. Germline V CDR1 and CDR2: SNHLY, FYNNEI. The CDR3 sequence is CASSEARDSEAFF. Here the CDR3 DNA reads TGTGCCAGCAGTGAAGCGCGGGACAGTGAAGCTTTCTTT.

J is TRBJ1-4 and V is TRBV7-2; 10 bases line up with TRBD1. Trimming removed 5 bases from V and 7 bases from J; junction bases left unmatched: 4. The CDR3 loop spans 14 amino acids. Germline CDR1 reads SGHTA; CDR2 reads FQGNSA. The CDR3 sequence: CASSHGTGAEKLFF. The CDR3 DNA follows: TGTGCCAGCAGCCACGGGACAGGGGCTGAAAAACTGTTTTTT.

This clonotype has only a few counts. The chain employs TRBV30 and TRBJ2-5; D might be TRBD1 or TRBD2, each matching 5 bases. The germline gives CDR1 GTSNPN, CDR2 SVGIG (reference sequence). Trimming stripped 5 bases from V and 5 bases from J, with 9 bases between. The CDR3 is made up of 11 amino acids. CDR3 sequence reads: CAWGGYETQYF. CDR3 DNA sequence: TGTGCCTGGGGGGGTTACGAGACCCAGTACTTC.

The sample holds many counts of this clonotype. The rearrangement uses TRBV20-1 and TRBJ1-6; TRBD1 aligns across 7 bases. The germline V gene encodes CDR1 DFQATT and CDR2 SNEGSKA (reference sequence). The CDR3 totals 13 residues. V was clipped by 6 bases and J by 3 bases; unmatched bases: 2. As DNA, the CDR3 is TGCAGTGCCTCAGGGGGCTATAATTCACCCCTCCACTTT. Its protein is CSASGGYNSPLHF.

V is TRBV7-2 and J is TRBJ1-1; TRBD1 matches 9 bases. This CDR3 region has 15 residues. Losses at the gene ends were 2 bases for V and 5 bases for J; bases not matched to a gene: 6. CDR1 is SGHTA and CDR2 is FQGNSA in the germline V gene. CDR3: CASSLRTGVETEAFF. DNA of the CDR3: TGTGCCAGCAGCTTACGGACAGGGGTGGAAACTGAAGCTTTCTTT.

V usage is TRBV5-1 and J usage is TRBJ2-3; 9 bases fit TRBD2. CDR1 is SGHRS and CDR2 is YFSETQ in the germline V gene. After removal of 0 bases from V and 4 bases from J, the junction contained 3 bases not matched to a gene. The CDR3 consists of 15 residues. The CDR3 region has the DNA TGCGCCAGCAGCTTGGTTCTAGCGGGATCAGATACGCAGTATTTT. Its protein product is CASSLVLAGSDTQYF.

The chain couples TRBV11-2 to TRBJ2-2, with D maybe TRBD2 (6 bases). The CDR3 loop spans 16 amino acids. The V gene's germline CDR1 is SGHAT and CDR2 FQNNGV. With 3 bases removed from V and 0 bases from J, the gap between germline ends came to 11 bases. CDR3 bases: TGTGCCAGCAGCTTGGGACTGGTAACGAACACCGGGGAGCTGTTTTTT. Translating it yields CASSLGLVTNTGELFF. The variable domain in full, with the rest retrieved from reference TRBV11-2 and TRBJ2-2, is EAGVAQSPRYKIIEKRQSVAFWCNPISGHATLYWYQQILGQGPKLLIQFQNNGVVDDSQLPKDRFSAERLKGVDSTLKIQPAKLEDSAVYLCASSLGLVTNTGELFFGEGSRLTVL.

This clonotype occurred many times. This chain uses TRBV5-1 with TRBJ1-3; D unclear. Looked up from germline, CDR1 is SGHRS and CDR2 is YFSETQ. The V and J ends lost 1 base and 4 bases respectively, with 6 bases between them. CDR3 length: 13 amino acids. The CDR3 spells CASSLIPGNTIYF. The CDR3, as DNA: TGCGCCAGCAGCTTGATACCCGGAAACACCATATATTTT.

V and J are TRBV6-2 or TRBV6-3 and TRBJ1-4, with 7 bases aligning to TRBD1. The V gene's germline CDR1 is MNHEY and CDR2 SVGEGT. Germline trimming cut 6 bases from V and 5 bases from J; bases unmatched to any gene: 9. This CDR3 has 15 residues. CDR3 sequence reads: CASSSYRDSNEKLFF. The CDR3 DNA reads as TGTGCCAGCAGCTCCTACCGGGACAGCAATGAAAAACTGTTTTTT.